This TCR beta chain was recorded in a study of T cells in Graves' hyperthyroidism and ophthalmopathy. Study-level background: Peripheral blood was acquired at first diagnosis, ahead of any therapy whatsoever.

PBMCs were collected from an approximately 9.4 ml volume of fresh peripheral blood. RNA transcripts were the template for amplifying TCR beta CDR3 regions. The HTBI set primed first-round TCR CDR3 RT-PCR. One entry per CDR3 protein results from TCRdb running MiXCR on the multiplex PCR reads. The data hold about 690,000 distinct CDR3 sequences, with roughly 17% observed a single time. CDR1 and CDR2 (germline): SGHTA, FQGNSA. Trimming took off 2 bases at V and 7 bases at J, with 9 bases between the two ends. There are 13 residues in the CDR3. Whole-study results and caveats: Most clonotypes expanded in thyroid above 0.001 were likewise present in blood.

This clonotype was picked up a small number of times. Its antigen is not identified. The V and J genes are TRBV7-2 and TRBJ1-5; D gene uncertain. The source of this sequence is a man aged 45-65 years with Graves' hyperthyroidism. The sequenced sample was blood. Here the CDR3 reads CASSLMEDQPQHF. CDR3 DNA sequence: TGTGCCAGCAGCTTAATGGAGGACCAGCCCCAGCATTTT.